The rows below give T cell receptor beta chains drawn from one sample of a study of CD8 T cells in ankylosing spondylitis. TCRdb ran MiXCR on the 5' RACE reads and lists one entry per CDR3 protein. Altogether 250,000 or so distinct CDR3 sequences are present, about 24% being singletons, with the ten largest covering around 0.58%. Sequenced sample: blood, either unsorted or a sorted T cell fraction (not recorded which). The source is a male donor with ankylosing spondylitis or in good health (not recorded which). CDR3s include the opening cysteine and the closing phenylalanine or tryptophan. D genes are given only for firm matches. Size is omitted from some rows. Given values are once, few, many or a class for expanded clones.

TRBJ1-2 NA TRBV6-6 NA CASSQVNYGYTF TGTGCCAGCAGTCAGGTTAACTATGGCTACACCTTC
TRBJ1-2 many TRBV29-1 TRBD1 CSVELQGAEYGYTF TGCAGCGTTGAACTACAGGGGGCAGAGTATGGCTACACCTTC
TRBJ2-2 NA TRBV6-2/TRBV6-3 NA CASSYRPGPRYVGELFF TGTGCCAGCAGTTACCGACCGGGACCCCGTTATGTCGGGGAGCTGTTTTTT
TRBJ1-1 few TRBV20-1 NA CSVGGGTNTEAFF TGCAGTGTCGGTGGGGGCACGAACACTGAAGCTTTCTTT
TRBJ2-5 NA TRBV7-2 TRBD1 CASSSGGGPGQWTQYF TGTGCCAGCAGCTCCGGAGGCGGACCGGGACAGTGGACCCAGTACTTC
TRBJ2-7 NA TRBV10-3 NA CAISGGHEQYF TGTGCCATCAGTGGCGGCCACGAGCAGTACTTC
TRBJ2-7 many TRBV25-1 NA CASSVTAYEQYF TGTGCCAGCAGTGTAACTGCTTACGAGCAGTACTTC
TRBJ2-3 NA TRBV18 NA CASSPPFGRKTDTQYF TGTGCCAGCTCACCACCTTTCGGGAGAAAGACAGATACGCAGTATTTT
TRBJ2-5 few TRBV29-1 NA CSVVHPRVETQYF TGCAGCGTCGTGCACCCAAGAGTAGAGACCCAGTACTTC
TRBJ2-3 few TRBV29-1 TRBD2 CSVEDGTSGGTDTQYF TGCAGCGTTGAAGACGGGACTAGCGGGGGTACAGATACGCAGTATTTT
TRBJ2-5 NA TRBV5-5 TRBD1 CASSFDRVDVVTQYF TGTGCCAGCAGCTTCGACAGGGTTGACGTGGTGACCCAGTACTTC
TRBJ2-5 NA TRBV9 NA CASSVNPGVETQYF TGTGCCAGCAGCGTAAACCCGGGGGTGGAGACCCAGTACTTC
TRBJ1-2 many TRBV2 NA CASSEQGGSGYTF TGTGCCAGCAGTGAACAGGGTGGGAGCGGCTACACCTTC
TRBJ2-1 few TRBV11-1 NA CASSPMGPRGGNEQFF TGTGCCAGCAGCCCTATGGGGCCAAGGGGGGGCAATGAGCAGTTCTTC
TRBJ2-1 many TRBV20-1 TRBD2 CSARVQRGTNYNEQFF TGCAGTGCTAGAGTCCAGCGGGGGACTAACTACAATGAGCAGTTCTTC
TRBJ2-7 NA TRBV12-3/TRBV12-4 TRBD1 CASSLARTGGVYEQYF TGTGCCAGCAGCCTTGCTAGGACAGGGGGCGTCTACGAGCAGTACTTC
TRBJ2-7 NA TRBV7-7 NA CASSPQQGGSYEQYF TGTGCTAGCAGCCCCCAGCAGGGAGGCTCCTACGAGCAGTACTTC
TRBJ2-7 many TRBV12-3/TRBV12-4 NA CASTITGTSYEQYF TGTGCCAGCACCATTACCGGGACATCCTACGAGCAGTACTTC
TRBJ2-5 many TRBV7-7 TRBD1 CASSPGQGPETQYF TGTGCCAGCAGCCCCGGACAGGGGCCAGAGACCCAGTACTTC
TRBJ2-1 NA TRBV12-3/TRBV12-4 NA CASSFSVATENEQFF TGTGCCAGCAGTTTCAGCGTGGCAACAGAAAATGAGCAGTTCTTC
TRBJ2-1 many TRBV29-1 NA CSGGVDEQFF TGCAGCGGAGGGGTGGATGAGCAGTTCTTC
TRBJ1-2 NA TRBV23-1 NA CASSQCGRGNGYTF TGCGCCAGCAGTCAATGTGGCAGGGGCAATGGCTACACCTTC
TRBJ2-3 NA TRBV12-3/TRBV12-4 NA CASSPVLASTDTQYF TGTGCCAGCAGCCCAGTGCTAGCAAGCACAGATACGCAGTATTTT
TRBJ2-1 many TRBV5-1 NA CASSNTRGNEQFF TGCGCCAGCAGCAATACAAGGGGGAATGAGCAGTTCTTC
TRBJ2-1 once TRBV21-1 NA CASSISVYNEQFF TGTGCCAGCAGCATTTCCGTCTACAATGAGCAGTTCTTC
TRBJ2-7 NA TRBV5-1 TRBD2 CASSTVAGGVYEQYF TGCGCCAGCAGCACCGTAGCGGGGGGCGTCTACGAGCAGTACTTC
TRBJ2-5 NA TRBV27 TRBD1 CASSQGQGRGETQYF TGTGCCAGCAGCCAGGGACAGGGGCGCGGGGAGACCCAGTACTTC
TRBJ1-2 many TRBV6-5 NA CASSYSRTHGYTF TGTGCCAGCAGTTACTCGCGCACCCATGGCTACACCTTC
TRBJ1-6 few TRBV6-5 NA CASGYPAGRAVYNSPLHF TGTGCCAGCGGATACCCCGCCGGCAGGGCGGTCTATAATTCACCCCTCCACTTT
TRBJ1-1 many TRBV6-1 NA CASSELGGLWAFF TGTGCCAGCAGTGAATTGGGGGGCTTGTGGGCTTTCTTT
TRBJ2-5 NA TRBV10-3 NA CAISEPVSRGETQYF TGTGCCATCAGTGAACCAGTAAGCCGAGGAGAGACCCAGTACTTC
TRBJ1-1 NA TRBV11-2 NA CASDLAGKNTEAFF TGTGCCAGCGACTTAGCGGGAAAGAACACTGAAGCTTTCTTT
TRBJ2-5 few TRBV10-3 NA CAIANGQRETQYF TGTGCCATCGCTAACGGTCAGCGGGAGACCCAGTACTTC
TRBJ1-2 NA TRBV12-3/TRBV12-4 NA CASSLAWVGANYGYTF TGTGCCAGCAGTTTAGCCTGGGTAGGAGCTAACTATGGCTACACCTTC
TRBJ2-7 many TRBV29-1 NA CSASAPDPVEQYF TGCAGCGCCAGTGCACCCGACCCAGTCGAGCAGTACTTC
TRBJ2-2 many TRBV5-5 NA CASSLGGSANTGELFF TGTGCCAGCAGCTTGGGGGGTAGCGCGAACACCGGGGAGCTGTTTTTT
TRBJ2-4 NA TRBV6-1 NA CASSPRERAKNIQYF TGTGCCAGCAGTCCCCGTGAAAGGGCCAAAAACATTCAGTACTTC
TRBJ2-7 NA TRBV12-3/TRBV12-4 TRBD1 CASRRSQGAEQYF TGTGCCAGCAGACGATCACAGGGGGCCGAGCAGTACTTC
TRBJ1-4 many TRBV12-3/TRBV12-4 NA CASSAGDDEKLFF TGTGCCAGCAGTGCGGGAGATGATGAAAAACTGTTTTTT
TRBJ1-5 many TRBV20-1 TRBD1 CSARRTGPDQPQHF TGCAGTGCCCGCCGGACAGGGCCGGATCAGCCCCAGCATTTT
TRBJ2-3 many TRBV20-1 NA CSARDWPGGRTDTQYF TGCAGTGCTAGAGATTGGCCCGGGGGCCGGACAGATACGCAGTATTTT
TRBJ2-5 NA TRBV6-2/TRBV6-3 NA CASKGTGKETQYF TGTGCCAGCAAGGGAACGGGGAAGGAGACCCAGTACTTC
TRBJ2-3 few TRBV6-5 NA CASSYLGNTDTQYF TGTGCCAGCAGTTATCTTGGCAACACAGATACGCAGTATTTT
TRBJ2-7 many TRBV20-1 TRBD2 CSARETSGGALYEQYF TGCAGTGCTAGAGAGACTAGCGGGGGGGCTCTCTACGAGCAGTACTTC
TRBJ2-5 NA TRBV12-3/TRBV12-4 NA CASSSHHGQETQYF TGTGCCAGCAGCTCGCATCACGGGCAAGAGACCCAGTACTTC